Presented here are 14 T cell receptor beta chains from one specimen sequenced in a study of blood T cell repertoires in COVID-19. TCRdb's table, derived via immunoSEQ multiplex PCR, lists solely in-frame clones and lacks some. The sample lists 150,000 to 200,000 clones; about 86% were seen once. Sequencing was performed on peripheral blood. These receptors were taken from a man in his fifties or sixties with acute or convalescent COVID-19.

This clone came up once. The chain uses TRBV19 and TRBJ2-1, with D perhaps TRBD2 (5 bases). The V gene's germline CDR1 is LNHDA and CDR2 SQIVND (reference sequence). V was cut by 8 bases and J by 4 bases, with 12 bases left in between. The length of the CDR3 is 13 residues. The CDR3 DNA follows: TGTGCCAGTGCGGGCCAACGATACAATGAGCAGTTCTTC. Residues: CASAGQRYNEQFF.

This chain links TRBV4-2 with TRBJ1-1; 12 nucleotides line up with TRBD1. This CDR3 is built from 15 residues. Germline V gene lookup returns CDR1 LGHNA and CDR2 YNFKEQ. J lost 6 bases, V lost 4 bases, and 6 bases had no gene match. The CDR3 DNA reads TGTGCCAGCAGCCTGGTGGGACAGGGGGCCCCTGAAGCTTTCTTT. This translates into CASSLVGQGAPEAFF.

The rearrangement uses TRBV5-1 and TRBJ1-1, with D possibly TRBD1 on 6 matching bases. Looked up from germline, CDR1 is SGHRS and CDR2 is YFSETQ. The V gene lost 4 bases and the J gene lost 6 bases, with 19 bases spanning the gap. The CDR3 has 15 residues. As DNA, the CDR3 is TGCGCCAGCAGCCCGCCGGACAGAGAATGGGCTGAAGCTTTCTTT. Amino acids: CASSPPDREWAEAFF.

The chain couples TRBV7-8 to TRBJ2-5; D is undetermined. V lost 5 bases and J lost 9, with 19 bases in between. From germline, CDR1 is SGHVS and CDR2 FQNEAQ. The CDR3 sequence is 14 residues long. CDR3 in DNA: TGTGCCAGCAGCCTAGAGTCCGGGTCTAAGGCCCAGTACTTC. Translated, it gives CASSLESGSKAQYF.

The chain links TRBV27 to TRBJ2-1, with 11 bases fitting TRBD2. Per the germline V gene, CDR1 is MNHEY and CDR2 is SMNVEV (reference sequence). The trim removed 2 bases at V and 4 bases at J, leaving 16 bases unmatched. The CDR3 runs 20 residues. CDR3 bases: TGTGCCAGCAGTTTACTGCGGCCCGCCTCACTAGCGGGAGATTACAATGAGCAGTTCTTC. Translation gives CASSLLRPASLAGDYNEQFF.

This clone was seen a single time. This sequence joins TRBV28 and TRBJ1-5, with D perhaps matching TRBD1 (5 bases). The V gene lost 5 bases and the J gene lost 9 bases, with 14 bases spanning the gap. The CDR3 is 13 residues long. Germline loops: CDR1 MDHEN, CDR2 SYDVKM. The CDR3 DNA reads TGTGCCAGCAGTCCCCGGGGGGTCGGGCCCCAGCATTTT. Protein sequence: CASSPRGVGPQHF.

This clone appeared once. The rearrangement uses TRBV7-3 and TRBJ2-2, with TRBD2 matching over 10 bases. CDR1 and CDR2 (germline): SGHTA, FQGTGA. This CDR3 is 16 amino acids long. V trimming: 5 bases; J trimming: 5 bases; junction bases outside the gene matches: 8. CDR3 sequence reads: CASSPRGLALTGELFF. The CDR3 DNA is TGTGCCAGCAGCCCAAGGGGACTAGCGTTGACCGGGGAGCTGTTTTTT.

A remark on this clone: The same CDR3 arises from other DNA sequences in this sample as well. This rearrangement joins TRBV28 to TRBJ1-5; D not certain. The CDR3 extends over 11 amino acids. From germline, CDR1 is MDHEN and CDR2 SYDVKM. Trimming took 5 bases from V and 3 from J, leaving 2 bases between them. The CDR3 reads CASSLNQPQHF. DNA of the CDR3: TGTGCCAGCAGTCTCAATCAGCCCCAGCATTTT.

The chain employs TRBV28 and TRBJ2-7; TRBD1 is a possible D gene (5 bases). There are 16 residues in the CDR3. In germline, CDR1 is MDHEN, CDR2 SYDVKM. With 4 bases removed from V and 7 bases from J, the gap between germline ends came to 23 bases. The CDR3 loop reads CASSSPSVRERLEQYF. The CDR3, as DNA: TGTGCCAGCAGTTCCCCGAGCGTCAGGGAACGCCTAGAGCAGTACTTC. The variable domain in full, with the rest retrieved from reference TRBV28 and TRBJ2-7, is DVKVTQSSRYLVKRTGEKVFLECVQDMDHENMFWYRQDPGLGLRLIYFSYDVKMKEKGDIPEGYSVSREKKERFSLILESASTNQTSMYLCASSSPSVRERLEQYFGPGTRLTVT.

The chain couples TRBV5-1 to TRBJ1-6; 9 bases fit TRBD1. Germline V lookup: CDR1 SGHRS, CDR2 YFSETQ. The V and J ends lost 4 bases and 8 bases, in that order; junction bases with no gene match: 7. CDR3 length: 15 amino acids. The CDR3, as DNA: TGCGCCAGCAGCACCTCGGGACAGGGTGATTCACCCCTCCACTTT. Translating gives CASSTSGQGDSPLHF.

This clone was seen a few times. The rearrangement joins TRBV28 to TRBJ1-3, with D possibly TRBD1 on 5 matching bases. V was shortened by 6 bases and J by 7 bases, with 16 bases between the two germline ends. Germline CDR1 is MDHEN and CDR2 is SYDVKM. This CDR3 contains 14 residues. For the CDR3, the DNA is TGTGCCAGCAGAACCCCTGGGGGAGGGAACACCATATATTTT. Translating it yields CASRTPGGGNTIYF.

The chain couples TRBV5-1 to TRBJ2-7; 12 bases align to TRBD1. With 1 base clipped from V and 7 bases from J, the junction kept 6 bases outside the gene matches. Per germline, CDR1 SGHRS and CDR2 YFSETQ. This CDR3 spans 15 amino acids. CDR3 residues: CASSLTGTGGQEQYF. The CDR3 nucleotides are TGCGCCAGCAGCTTGACCGGGACAGGGGGCCAAGAGCAGTACTTC.

This chain joins TRBV2 and TRBJ2-5; 11 bases map to TRBD2. J lost 4 bases, V lost 4 bases, and 2 bases had no gene match. CDR3 length equals 14 residues. CDR1 is SNHLY, CDR2 FYNNEI, per germline. CDR3: CASSALAGGETQYF. Written as DNA, the CDR3 is TGTGCCAGCAGTGCCCTAGCGGGAGGAGAGACCCAGTACTTC. The whole variable domain, filled in from reference TRBV2 and TRBJ2-5, reads EPEVTQTPSHQVTQMGQEVILRCVPISNHLYFYWYRQILGQKVEFLVSFYNNEISEKSEIFDDQFSVERPDGSNFTLKIRSTKLEDSAMYFCASSALAGGETQYFGPGTRLLVL.

The gene calls are TRBV19 and TRBJ1-3; possible D gene TRBD1, 5 bases. The ends were cut back, 5 bases at V and 7 bases at J, with 18 bases in the middle. The CDR3 is made up of 15 amino acids. Looked up from germline, CDR1 is LNHDA and CDR2 is SQIVND (reference sequence). DNA of the CDR3: TGTGCCAGTAGTCCCCGACAGCCCTGGTGGAACACCATATATTTT. Protein sequence: CASSPRQPWWNTIYF.